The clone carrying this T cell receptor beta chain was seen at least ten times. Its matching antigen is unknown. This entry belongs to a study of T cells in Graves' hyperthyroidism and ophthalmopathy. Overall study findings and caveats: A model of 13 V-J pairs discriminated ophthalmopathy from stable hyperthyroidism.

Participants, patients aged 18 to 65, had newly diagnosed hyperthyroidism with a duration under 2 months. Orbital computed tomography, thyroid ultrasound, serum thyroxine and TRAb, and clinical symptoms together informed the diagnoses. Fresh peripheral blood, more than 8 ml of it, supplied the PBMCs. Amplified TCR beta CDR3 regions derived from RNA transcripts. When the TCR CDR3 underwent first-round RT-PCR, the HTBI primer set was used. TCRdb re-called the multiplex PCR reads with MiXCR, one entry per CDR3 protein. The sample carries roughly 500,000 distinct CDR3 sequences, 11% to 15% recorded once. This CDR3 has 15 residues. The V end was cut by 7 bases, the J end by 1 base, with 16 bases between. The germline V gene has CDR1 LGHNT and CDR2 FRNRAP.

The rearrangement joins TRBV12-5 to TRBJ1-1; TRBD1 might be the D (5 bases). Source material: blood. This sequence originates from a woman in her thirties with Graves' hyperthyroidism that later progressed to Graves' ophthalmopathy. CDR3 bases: TGTGCTAGTGCCGCGGGAGATGGGGCGAACACTGAAGCTTTCTTT. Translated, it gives CASAAGDGANTEAFF.